A selection of T cell receptor beta chains follows, all from one sample in a study of blood T cell repertoires in COVID-19. TCRdb's table, derived via immunoSEQ multiplex PCR, lists solely in-frame clones and lacks some. This sample carries 260,000 or so clones, approximately 83% of them seen once, and the ten largest clones take about 3.9%. The source material was PBMCs or T cells enriched from blood (not recorded which). Receptors were obtained from a woman aged 35 to 49 who had been exposed to COVID-19. The CDR3 runs from the conserved cysteine through the conserved F or W. The D gene is left open where the match is weak. Some rows mark clone size as missing; the rest say once, few, many or name a class of expanded clone.

few | TRBD1 | TRBJ1-4 | TRBV5-1 | TGCGCCAGCAGCGAAGGAGTCGACAGGGTTGAAAAACTGTTTTTT | CASSEGVDRVEKLFF
. | . | TRBJ1-2 | TRBV25-1 | TGTGCCAGCAGTTCCGGGACACTGAACTATGGCTACACCTTC | CASSSGTLNYGYTF
. | TRBD2 | TRBJ2-3 | TRBV11-2 | TGTGCCAGCAGCCGCGGGGGTTACACAGATACGCAGTATTTT | CASSRGGYTDTQYF
. | TRBD2 | TRBJ2-1 | TRBV29-1 | TGCAGCTCCGGGGGACTAGCGGGGGTTCAGGTTAACAATGAGCAGTTCTTC | CSSGGLAGVQVNNEQFF
. | TRBD1 | TRBJ1-5 | TRBV28 | TGTGCCAGCAGCTCTGGACAGGGGAGCAATCAGCCCCAGCATTTT | CASSSGQGSNQPQHF
. | . | TRBJ1-5 | TRBV19 | TGTGCCAGTAGTATAGTTCCTACGGGGGGCAATCAGCCCCAGCATTTT | CASSIVPTGGNQPQHF
. | TRBD1 | TRBJ1-1 | TRBV7-3 | TGTGCCAGCAGCCAAACAGGGGGCACTGAAGCTTTCTTT | CASSQTGGTEAFF
. | TRBD2 | TRBJ2-2 | TRBV7-9 | TGTGCCAGCAGCTTATCTAGCGGGGGGCCAACCGGGGAGCTGTTTTTT | CASSLSSGGPTGELFF
. | TRBD1 | TRBJ1-5 | TRBV6-5 | TGTGCCAGCAGCGACAGGGCCCTCAATCAGCCCCAGCATTTT | CASSDRALNQPQHF
. | . | TRBJ1-1 | TRBV6-2/TRBV6-3 | TGTGCCAGCAGTTACGCCGATCGGAGGTGGATGGCGCGGGGGCCTCAGGCTTTCTTT | CASSYADRRWMARGPQAFF
. | . | TRBJ2-7 | TRBV7-2 | TGTGCCAGCAGCTTAGGCAGGGCGTCGAACTACGAGCAGTACTTC | CASSLGRASNYEQYF
. | TRBD1 | TRBJ1-2 | TRBV28 | TGTGCCAGCAGTTTACTTGACAGGGCTCGGGGCTACACCTTC | CASSLLDRARGYTF
. | . | TRBJ2-4 | TRBV5-4 | TGTGCCAGCAGCTACAGCTCAGTGGCCAAAAACATTCAGTACTTC | CASSYSSVAKNIQYF
. | . | TRBJ1-1 | TRBV7-9 | TGTGCCAGCAGCCGCGGACAGTCAAACACTGAAGCTTTCTTT | CASSRGQSNTEAFF
. | . | TRBJ2-6 | TRBV7-3 | TGTGCCAGCAGCTTACGGGGGACTGGGGCCAACGTCCTGACTTTC | CASSLRGTGANVLTF
. | TRBD1 | TRBJ2-3 | TRBV7-8 | TGTGCCAGCAGCCAGGGGGCAGCTACGCAGTATTTT | CASSQGAATQYF
once | . | TRBJ1-2 | TRBV9 | TGTGCCAGCAGCGTATGGGACACCGAGGGTGGCTACACCTTC | CASSVWDTEGGYTF
. | TRBD1 | TRBJ2-1 | TRBV14 | TGTGCCAGCAGCCACTGGACAGGGGCATATTCCTACAATGAGCAGTTCTTC | CASSHWTGAYSYNEQFF
once | . | TRBJ1-3 | TRBV9 | TGTGCCAGCAGCCCTACCGACAGCTCTGGAAACACCATATATTTT | CASSPTDSSGNTIYF
. | . | TRBJ1-4 | TRBV6-5 | TGTGCCAGCAGTTACCTCAGGCCGGCAACTAATGAAAAACTGTTTTTT | CASSYLRPATNEKLFF
. | TRBD2 | TRBJ2-5 | TRBV3-1/TRBV3-2 | TGTGCCAGCAGCCAAGAAGGACTAGCCCAAGAGACCCAGTACTTC | CASSQEGLAQETQYF
few | TRBD1 | TRBJ1-5 | TRBV30 | TGTGCCTGGAGTTATTCGACAGGGTTGACTATGGGCTCGAATCAGCCCCAGCATTTT | CAWSYSTGLTMGSNQPQHF
. | TRBD1 | TRBJ1-1 | TRBV7-9 | TGTGCCAGCAGCCTTCCGGGACAGGGAAGATCCACTGAAGCTTTCTTT | CASSLPGQGRSTEAFF
. | TRBD1 | TRBJ2-7 | TRBV11-2 | TGTGCCAGCAGCGCCCCGAGGACAGGGCCAGCCTACGAGCAGTACTTC | CASSAPRTGPAYEQYF
. | . | TRBJ1-5 | TRBV19 | TGTGCCAGTAGTATAACGGGGGGTGTTAGCAATCAGCCCCAGCATTTT | CASSITGGVSNQPQHF
. | . | TRBJ1-2 | TRBV28 | TGTGCCAGCCGCCGGGGAATAAGTGGCTACACCTTC | CASRRGISGYTF
few | TRBD1 | TRBJ1-1 | TRBV6-5 | TGTGCCAGCAGTTACCCAGGGGGAACTGAAGCTTTCTTT | CASSYPGGTEAFF
. | TRBD2 | TRBJ2-5 | TRBV7-9 | TGTGCCAGCACCACGAGGGAGGGGGAGACCCAGTACTTC | CASTTREGETQYF
. | . | TRBJ1-2 | TRBV19 | TGTGCCAGTAGTATTGGAGGAGAGCTCGGCTACACCTTC | CASSIGGELGYTF
. | . | TRBJ1-1 | TRBV2 | TGTGCCAGCAGTTTAGACTCGAACACTGAAGCTTTCTTT | CASSLDSNTEAFF
. | . | TRBJ1-1 | TRBV10-2 | TGCGCCAGCAGTGAGGGGGGGACCACTGAAGCTTTCTTT | CASSEGGTTEAFF
. | . | TRBJ1-1 | TRBV7-3 | TGTGCCAGCAGCCACCCCGGGGGGGACGCTTTCTTT | CASSHPGGDAFF
. | . | TRBJ1-1 | TRBV5-4 | TGTGCCAGCAGCCGTGGGGGGGGCGCGGGGAACACTGAAGCTTTCTTT | CASSRGGGAGNTEAFF
. | TRBD2 | TRBJ2-7 | TRBV24-1 | TGTGCCACCAGTGACCCCGGGACTAGCGGGGGGGCTTCCCCCTACGAGCAGTACTTC | CATSDPGTSGGASPYEQYF
once | . | TRBJ1-5 | TRBV28 | TGTGCCAGCAGTCCCTCTCCGGTCCAGCCCCAGCATTTT | CASSPSPVQPQHF
. | . | TRBJ1-4 | TRBV4-2 | TGTGCCAGCAGCCGGGGGGCTAATGAAAAACTGTTTTTT | CASSRGANEKLFF
. | . | TRBJ1-1 | TRBV29-1 | TGCAGCGTGCAGGGGACTGAAGCTTTCTTT | CSVQGTEAFF
. | TRBD2 | TRBJ2-3 | TRBV5-1 | TGCGCCAGCAGCTTGGGGCTAGCGGGGGTGGCAGATACGCAGTATTTT | CASSLGLAGVADTQYF
. | TRBD1 | TRBJ2-7 | TRBV7-2 | TGTGCCAGCAGCTCGCACGGGACAGGGCTCCCTACTGGCGAGCAGTACTTC | CASSSHGTGLPTGEQYF
. | TRBD2 | TRBJ2-1 | TRBV5-1 | TGCGCCAGCAGCCCTTTCGGGGGGAATGAGCAGTTCTTC | CASSPFGGNEQFF
. | TRBD1 | TRBJ2-5 | TRBV19 | TGTGCCAGTAGTATAGGAGACAGGGTAGAGACCCAGTACTTC | CASSIGDRVETQYF
. | . | TRBJ1-1 | TRBV2 | TGTGCCGCACGGTCCCCCAGGTTTACTGAAGCTTTCTTT | CAARSPRFTEAFF
. | . | TRBJ1-2 | TRBV5-1 | TGCGCCAGCAGCTTGTTCCCCCCGGAGGGCTACACCTTC | CASSLFPPEGYTF
. | TRBD1 | TRBJ1-1 | TRBV6-5 | TGTGCCAGCAGCACACAGGGGGGCACTGAAGCTTTCTTT | CASSTQGGTEAFF
few | . | TRBJ1-5 | TRBV11-2 | TGTGCCAGCAGCTCCTCAGGGAACCGACAGCCCCAGCATTTT | CASSSSGNRQPQHF
. | . | TRBJ2-1 | TRBV30 | TGTGCCTGGAGTGTAAGTTGGGGGGATTGGCAGTTCTTC | CAWSVSWGDWQFF
. | . | TRBJ1-1 | TRBV2 | TGTGCCAGCCAGAACCACAGGGAAGGAGCTTTCTTT | CASQNHREGAFF
once | TRBD2 | TRBJ2-1 | TRBV18 | TGTGCCAGCTCCCACAAAGCGGGGGGCCTAAATGAGCAGTTCTTC | CASSHKAGGLNEQFF